Presented here are 16 T cell receptor beta chains from one specimen sequenced in a study of cytomegalovirus exposure and HLA in healthy donors. Measured with immunoSEQ multiplex PCR; TCRdb has only the in-frame clones, and not every one. The sample consists of approximately 200,000 clones, 80% to 95% of them appearing once. The sample was PBMCs. The source is a woman aged 18-29 years in good health and CMV-seronegative.

The chain recombines TRBV7-9 with TRBJ1-2, with D unclear. The CDR3 runs 15 residues. V gave up 0 bases and J gave up 3 bases, with 11 bases separating them. Germline CDR1 and CDR2: SEHNR and FQNEAQ (reference sequence). The CDR3 region is CASSLASAGDYGYTF. CDR3 DNA: TGTGCCAGCAGCTTAGCGTCGGCGGGCGACTATGGCTACACCTTC.

The rearrangement uses TRBV28 and TRBJ1-5, with TRBD1 identical over 10 bases. Trimming took 6 bases from V and 3 from J; bases not matched to a gene: 5. The CDR3 runs to 15 residues. Germline assignment: CDR1 MDHEN and CDR2 SYDVKM. The CDR3 coding sequence is TGTGCCAGCAGGTTGACAGGGGGCCACAATCAGCCCCAGCATTTT. Translating it yields CASRLTGGHNQPQHF.

The chain combines TRBV6-5 with TRBJ2-1; D gene unclear. From germline, CDR1 is MNHEY and CDR2 SVGAGI. V lost 8 bases and J lost 0, with 11 bases in between. The CDR3 sequence is 14 residues long. The CDR3 DNA reads TGTGCCAGCTCTCGGTTAAACTCCTACAATGAGCAGTTCTTC. Translating gives CASSRLNSYNEQFF.

The chain couples TRBV7-2 to TRBJ2-7, with 7 positions matching TRBD2. The CDR3 covers 17 residues. CDR1 and CDR2 (germline): SGHTA, FQGNSA. Trimming cost V 0 bases and J 7 bases; bases outside gene matches: 15. CDR3 nucleotides: TGTGCCAGCAGCTTAGCGCGGCTAGCGGAAGCTATTGAGGAGCAGTACTTC. Residues: CASSLARLAEAIEEQYF.

The chain links TRBV15 to TRBJ1-2, with a tentative D call TRBD1 (5 bases). The germline CDR1 and CDR2 sequences are LNHNV and YYDKDF (reference sequence). Trimming left V 0 bases short and J 4 bases short, with 15 bases between. The CDR3 has 16 residues. CDR3 nucleotides: TGTGCCACCAGCAGAGATCTATTGACAGTTTCCTATGGCTACACCTTC. Translation: CATSRDLLTVSYGYTF.

The chain carries TRBV4-1 and TRBJ1-3, with D tentatively TRBD1 (6 bases). V shed 1 base and J shed 3 bases, with 13 bases lying between them. The CDR3 extends over 16 amino acids. Germline V gene data show CDR1 as MGHRA and CDR2 as YSYEKL. The CDR3 DNA reads as TGCGCCAGCAGCCAAGTTTGGACAGCCGATGGAAACACCATATATTTT. Protein product: CASSQVWTADGNTIYF.

This chain links TRBV30 with TRBJ2-7; D gene unclear. The CDR3 totals 14 residues. In germline, CDR1 is GTSNPN, CDR2 SVGIG (reference sequence). Deletions cut 0 bases from V and 2 bases from J, with 11 bases between. CDR3 sequence: CAWSVGVVPYEQYF. The CDR3 DNA reads as TGTGCCTGGAGTGTCGGAGTGGTTCCCTACGAGCAGTACTTC.

The chain employs TRBV9 and TRBJ2-3; TRBD2 matches at 12 bases. J gave up 1 base and V 3 bases, and 3 bases lay outside the gene matches. Germline V CDR1 and CDR2: SGDLS, YYNGEE. This CDR3 has 16 amino acids. The CDR3 is CASSARLAGGTDTQYF. The CDR3 nucleotides read TGTGCCAGCAGCGCCCGACTAGCGGGAGGCACAGATACGCAGTATTTT.

The V gene is TRBV5-4, the J gene TRBJ2-7; 10 bases align to TRBD1. Germline V gene sequence: CDR1 SGHNT, CDR2 YYREEE (reference sequence). This CDR3 contains 14 residues. J was trimmed by 6 bases and V by 4 bases; bases with no gene match: 7. CDR3 nucleotides: TGTGCCAGCAGCAACCGGGACAGGGGTGGCGAGCAGTACTTC. As protein: CASSNRDRGGEQYF.

The chain employs TRBV5-1 and TRBJ1-5; D call uncertain. The CDR3 totals 15 residues. V was cut by 0 bases and J by 4 bases, with 11 bases left in between. Germline V lookup: CDR1 SGHRS, CDR2 YFSETQ. The CDR3 DNA follows: TGCGCCAGCAGCTTGGATGGGCGGGAAAATCAGCCCCAGCATTTT. Translated, it gives CASSLDGRENQPQHF. Full variable domain (rest looked up from reference TRBV5-1 and TRBJ1-5): KAGVTQTPRYLIKTRGQQVTLSCSPISGHRSVSWYQQTPGQGLQFLFEYFSETQRNKGNFPGRFSGRQFSNSRSEMNVSTLELGDSALYLCASSLDGRENQPQHFGDGTRLSIL.

This chain connects TRBV28 to TRBJ2-7; tentative D call: TRBD1 (6 bases). V lost 6 bases and J 1 base, leaving 13 bases between the germline ends. The CDR3 covers 14 residues. Germline V gene lookup returns CDR1 MDHEN and CDR2 SYDVKM. The CDR3 bases are TGTGCCAGCAGCTCCCCCCAGGGGTCCTACGAGCAGTACTTC. Its protein product is CASSSPQGSYEQYF. Based on the CDR3 plus reference TRBV28 and TRBJ2-7, the full variable domain is DVKVTQSSRYLVKRTGEKVFLECVQDMDHENMFWYRQDPGLGLRLIYFSYDVKMKEKGDIPEGYSVSREKKERFSLILESASTNQTSMYLCASSSPQGSYEQYFGPGTRLTVT.

This chain uses TRBV19 with TRBJ1-1; 8 bases are a match to TRBD1. The V gene end was trimmed by 7 bases and the J gene end by 1 base; junction bases not matched to a gene: 8. Germline values: CDR1 LNHDA, CDR2 SQIVND (reference sequence). CDR3 size: 15 residues. CDR3 sequence (DNA): TGTGCCAGTACCTTAAGACAGGGGAGGAACACTGAAGCTTTCTTT. It is translated as CASTLRQGRNTEAFF.

The V and J genes are TRBV28 and TRBJ2-2, with TRBD1 as a possible D gene (6 bases). Trimming took 8 bases from V and 0 from J, leaving 16 bases between them. The CDR3 covers 16 residues. CDR1 and CDR2 (germline): MDHEN, SYDVKM. CDR3 nucleotide sequence: TGTGCCAGCGTACCCGGGACACACGCGAACACCGGGGAGCTGTTTTTT. It yields the protein CASVPGTHANTGELFF.

This rearrangement joins TRBV2 to TRBJ2-1; D gene unclear. This CDR3 region has 13 residues. Looked up from germline, CDR1 is SNHLY and CDR2 is FYNNEI. V lost 3 bases, J lost 8 bases, and 11 bases lay in between. The CDR3 loop is CASSDWPLDEQFF. DNA of the CDR3: TGTGCCAGCAGTGATTGGCCCCTCGATGAGCAGTTCTTC.

As concerns this clone: Other DNA sequences from this sample encode an identical CDR3 as well. This chain connects TRBV30 to TRBJ1-1; 9 nucleotides align to TRBD1. Germline V gives CDR1 GTSNPN, CDR2 SVGIG (reference sequence). This CDR3 region has 15 residues. The trim removed 0 bases at V and 1 base at J, leaving 3 bases unmatched. In DNA, the CDR3 is TGTGCCTGGAGTGTACTGGGACAGGGGAACACTGAAGCTTTCTTT. Translation: CAWSVLGQGNTEAFF.

The rearrangement uses TRBV21-1 and TRBJ2-7; the table's D gene call, TRBD1, was not cross checked with the DNA. TRBV21-1 is a pseudogene. The CDR3 is 16 residues long. For the CDR3, the DNA is TGTGCCAGCAGCACCCCTAAGGGGACAGGGGCCTACGAGCAGTACTTC. This gives the protein CASSTPKGTGAYEQYF.